The 28 T cell receptor beta chains below all came from one sample that was sequenced in a study of T-cell memory formation after mild COVID-19. TCRdb redid the calling of the 5' RACE reads with MiXCR, one entry per CDR3 protein. Of about 200,000 distinct CDR3 sequences listed, 9.5% to 10% are singletons. The sequenced sample was PBMCs or a T cell subset sorted from them (not recorded which). Receptors were obtained from a man aged 18 to 30 who had mild COVID-19 (a few samples of this study predate the infection). Cell type and time point are not known.

The sample holds a few counts of this clonotype. This chain joins TRBV12-3 or TRBV12-4 and TRBJ1-6; D is possibly TRBD1 (5 bases). CDR3 length: 12 amino acids. The V gene lost 3 bases and the J gene lost 13 bases, with 10 bases spanning the gap. In nucleotides, the CDR3 is TGTGCCAGCAGTTTTAAGGAGGGGCCCCTCCACTTT. It is translated as CASSFKEGPLHF.

This clonotype was counted at least ten times. The chain recombines TRBV7-8 with TRBJ2-6; 8 bases are a match to TRBD1. Trimming took 5 bases from V and 4 from J; bases not matched to a gene: 4. Germline V gives CDR1 SGHVS, CDR2 FQNEAQ. The length of the CDR3 is 15 residues. CDR3 DNA: TGTGCCAGCAGCACCCAGGGGGCGGGGGCCAACGTCCTGACTTTC. Protein: CASSTQGAGANVLTF.

This clonotype was seen a few times. The gene calls are TRBV12-3 or TRBV12-4 and TRBJ1-1; D gene unclear. The CDR3 has 15 residues. Trimming left V 6 bases short and J 0 bases short, with 14 bases between. The CDR3 loop reads CASSPRSSMNTEAFF. For the CDR3, the DNA is TGTGCCAGCAGCCCGAGGAGTTCCATGAACACTGAAGCTTTCTTT.

This clonotype has more than one count but fewer than ten. This chain connects TRBV10-3 to TRBJ2-2; either TRBD1 or TRBD2 may supply D (7 bases each). The CDR3 totals 18 residues. From germline, CDR1 is ENHRY and CDR2 SYGVKD. Deletions cut 6 bases from V and 1 base from J, with 21 bases between. The CDR3 is CAISGGEGQSMNTGELFF. In DNA, the CDR3 is TGTGCCATCAGCGGAGGGGAGGGACAGTCCATGAACACCGGGGAGCTGTTTTTT.

As concerns this clonotype: A clone one base away is much larger, so this may be a read error. The chain is built from TRBV7-6 and TRBJ2-1; TRBD2 matches at 7 bases. J gave up 5 bases and V 6 bases, and 16 bases lay outside the gene matches. Germline V gene sequence: CDR1 SGHVS, CDR2 FNYEAQ. The CDR3 is 17 residues long. The CDR3 sequence: CASRLLGSVAGNNEQFF. The CDR3, as DNA: TGTGCCAGCAGATTATTGGGGTCGGTAGCGGGCAACAATGAGCAGTTCTTC.

This clonotype came up a few times. The chain recombines TRBV24-1 with TRBJ1-2; 10 nucleotides align to TRBD1. Germline V gene sequence: CDR1 KGHDR, CDR2 SFDVKD. The CDR3 is 15 residues long. The ends lost 4 bases at V and 2 bases at J; junction bases unmatched: 3. The CDR3 nucleotides read TGTGCCACCAGTGACAGGGGACAGGGGAACTATGGCTACACCTTC. Its protein is CATSDRGQGNYGYTF.

This clonotype was detected only a few times. V is TRBV4-2 and J is TRBJ2-2, with a weak D call TRBD2 (7 bases). The V and J ends lost 1 base and 0 bases respectively, with 15 bases between them. CDR3 length: 18 residues. Per germline, CDR1 LGHNA and CDR2 YNFKEQ. The CDR3, as DNA: TGTGCCAGCAGCCAAGGGCGGGCGGGGGCCGCGAACACCGGGGAGCTGTTTTTT. It translates to CASSQGRAGAANTGELFF.

V gene TRBV7-2 combines with J gene TRBJ2-5; 7 positions agree with TRBD2. The germline V gene has CDR1 SGHTA and CDR2 FQGNSA. The CDR3 covers 14 residues. Trimming took 2 bases from V and 2 from J; bases not matched to a gene: 2. This CDR3 is CASSLMRGQETQYF. The CDR3 DNA reads as TGTGCCAGCAGCTTAATGCGGGGGCAAGAGACCCAGTACTTC.

The chain combines TRBV7-2 with TRBJ2-5; 10 bases match TRBD1. CDR1 and CDR2 (germline): SGHTA, FQGNSA. Germline trimming cut 5 bases from V and 4 bases from J; bases unmatched to any gene: 10. This CDR3 is 16 amino acids long. CDR3 loop: CASSHRGGQGRETQYF. CDR3 nucleotide sequence: TGTGCCAGCAGCCACCGCGGGGGACAGGGGCGAGAGACCCAGTACTTC.

With regard to this clonotype: An end of the junction differs from the germline gene, which may be a read error. V and J are TRBV4-3 and TRBJ1-5; D is ambiguous. CDR1 and CDR2 (germline): LGHNA, YSLEER. This CDR3 region has 14 residues. The CDR3 protein is CASSQDLGNHPQHF. The DNA of the CDR3 is TGCGCCAGCAGCCAAGATTTGGGCAATCACCCCCAGCATTTT.

This chain links TRBV7-2 with TRBJ1-1; D is unresolved. Between the trimmed V and J ends, which lost 0 bases and 1 base, there was a span of 18 bases. The CDR3 is 18 amino acids. CDR1 is SGHTA, CDR2 FQGNSA, per germline. In DNA, the CDR3 is TGTGCCAGCAGCTTAGCGGGTAGGCAGAACACATGGAACACTGAAGCTTTCTTT. As protein: CASSLAGRQNTWNTEAFF.

V is TRBV5-1 and J is TRBJ2-2, with D hard to call. The CDR3 is 13 amino acids. Germline V lookup: CDR1 SGHRS, CDR2 YFSETQ. The V end was cut by 6 bases, the J end by 4 bases, with 10 bases between. The CDR3 nucleotides are TGCGCCAGCATCAACACGGGCACCGGGGAGCTGTTTTTT. The encoded protein is CASINTGTGELFF.

The CDR3 DNA reads as TGTGCCAGCAGTTACGGGGGTTATGGCTACACCTTC. As protein: CASSYGGYGYTF. This chain joins TRBV6-5 and TRBJ1-2, with a possible D match to TRBD1 (5 bases). The CDR3 is made up of 12 amino acids. Germline CDR1 reads MNHEY; CDR2 reads SVGAGI. Trimming pared 2 bases from V and 5 bases from J, leaving 6 bases between.

The J gene is TRBJ2-1, the V gene TRBV6-5; D is unresolved. CDR1 is MNHEY and CDR2 is SVGAGI in the germline V gene. The CDR3 contains 15 residues. V was shortened by 11 bases and J by 0 bases, with 17 bases between the two germline ends. CDR3 coding DNA: TGTGCCTCTCTCAGCAGGACGGGCTCCTACAATGAGCAGTTCTTC. Encoded protein: CASLSRTGSYNEQFF.

V and J are TRBV18 and TRBJ2-3; weak D call: TRBD1 (6 bases). CDR3 length: 16 amino acids. The V end was cut by 2 bases, the J end by 6 bases, with 18 bases between. CDR1 and CDR2 (germline): KGHSH, LQKENI. The CDR3 loop reads CASSPTLTGPRDTQYF. As DNA, the CDR3 is TGTGCCAGCTCACCAACGCTGACAGGCCCCCGGGATACGCAGTATTTT.

This clonotype was recorded at least ten times. This chain links TRBV5-5 with TRBJ1-1, with D possibly TRBD1 on 5 matching bases. Trimming pared 4 bases from V and 1 base from J, leaving 8 bases between. CDR3 size: 13 residues. Germline assignment: CDR1 SGHKS and CDR2 YYEKEE (reference sequence). For the CDR3, the DNA is TGTGCCAGCAGCATCACAGGGAACACTGAAGCTTTCTTT. Protein sequence: CASSITGNTEAFF.

This clonotype was seen a handful of times. V gene TRBV6-2 or TRBV6-3 combines with J gene TRBJ2-1; 9 bases map to TRBD2. The CDR3 covers 12 residues. Germline V gene data show CDR1 as MNHEY and CDR2 as SVGEGT. The V and J ends lost 7 bases and 12 bases, in that order; junction bases with no gene match: 7. The CDR3 is CASTTTSGRQFF. The CDR3, as DNA: TGTGCCAGCACCACCACTAGCGGGCGGCAGTTCTTC.

This chain connects TRBV9 to TRBJ1-1, with D possibly TRBD1 on 5 matching bases. The CDR3 length is 16 residues. Between the trimmed V and J ends, which lost 0 bases and 7 bases, there was a span of 19 bases. Germline CDR1 and CDR2: SGDLS and YYNGEE. DNA for the CDR3: TGTGCCAGCAGCGTAGGGGTTTTGGGACTCCAAGGTGAAGCTTTCTTT. Protein: CASSVGVLGLQGEAFF.

The V and J genes are TRBV6-5 and TRBJ1-3; no clear D. Trimming took 6 bases from V and 6 from J, leaving 21 bases between them. Germline-derived CDR1 and CDR2 are MNHEY and SVGAGI. This CDR3 has 16 amino acids. The CDR3 DNA reads TGTGCCAGCAGGCCGATTTGGACGGGCTCGGAAAACACCATATATTTT. This codes for CASRPIWTGSENTIYF.

This chain uses TRBV5-1 with TRBJ2-5, with TRBD1 matching over 12 bases. J gave up 5 bases and V 3 bases, and 8 bases lay outside the gene matches. The germline V gene has CDR1 SGHRS and CDR2 YFSETQ. The CDR3 contains 16 residues. This CDR3 reads CASSSLGTGGEETQYF. CDR3 in DNA: TGCGCCAGCAGCTCGCTAGGGACAGGGGGCGAGGAGACCCAGTACTTC.

The chain is built from TRBV20-1 and TRBJ1-1, with D maybe TRBD1 (5 bases). The germline gives CDR1 DFQATT, CDR2 SNEGSKA (reference sequence). The V gene lost 5 bases and the J gene lost 0 bases, with 10 bases spanning the gap. The CDR3 is 13 amino acids. CDR3 sequence reads: CSAYGAMNTEAFF. In DNA form, the CDR3 reads TGCAGTGCTTATGGGGCCATGAACACTGAAGCTTTCTTT.

The chain is built from TRBV3-1 and TRBJ1-5; no reliable D call. The germline V gene encodes CDR1 LGHDT and CDR2 YNNKEL (reference sequence). The CDR3 loop spans 15 amino acids. Deletions cut 6 bases from V and 5 bases from J, with 17 bases between. The CDR3 nucleotides are TGTGCCAGCAGACCCGATCACCGGGTCGATCAGCCCCAGCATTTT. This translates into CASRPDHRVDQPQHF.

This clonotype occurred many times. The V and J genes are TRBV3-1 and TRBJ1-1, with TRBD1 matching 7 bases. In germline, CDR1 is LGHDT, CDR2 YNNKEL (reference sequence). CDR3 length: 14 residues. V trimming: 1 base; J trimming: 7 bases; junction bases outside the gene matches: 6. The CDR3 DNA reads as TGTGCCAGCAGCCAAGCGTGGGGACAGCGTGAAGCTTTCTTT. It encodes CASSQAWGQREAFF. The full variable domain, completed using reference TRBV3-1 and TRBJ1-1, is DTAVSQTPKYLVTQMGNDKSIKCEQNLGHDTMYWYKQDSKKFLKIMFSYNNKELIINETVPNRFSPKSPDKAHLNLHINSLELGDSAVYFCASSQAWGQREAFFGQGTRLTVV.

The table lists this clonotype with a few counts. This chain links TRBV5-1 with TRBJ2-1; 7 bases match TRBD2. CDR1 and CDR2 (germline): SGHRS, YFSETQ. The CDR3 runs 16 residues. Trimming at V came to 4 bases and at J to 8 bases, leaving 15 bases not matched to a gene. CDR3 region: CASSPPTGGTMDEQFF. The DNA for the CDR3 is TGCGCCAGCAGCCCCCCCACCGGGGGGACTATGGATGAGCAGTTCTTC.

V and J are TRBV24-1 and TRBJ2-1; the D gene is possibly TRBD2 (6 bases). The V gene's germline CDR1 is KGHDR and CDR2 SFDVKD. Trimming shortened V by 7 bases and J by 0 bases, and 12 bases separated the two germline ends. The CDR3 sequence is 15 residues long. CDR3 nucleotide sequence: TGTGCCACCAGCCGGAGGGGATCCTCCTACAATGAGCAGTTCTTC. Residues: CATSRRGSSYNEQFF.

The chain joins TRBV11-2 to TRBJ2-1; D may correspond to TRBD1 or TRBD2 (6 bases each). Germline-derived CDR1 and CDR2 are SGHAT and FQNNGV. CDR3 length equals 14 residues. Trimming took off 5 bases at V and 8 bases at J, with 16 bases between the two ends. As DNA, the CDR3 is TGTGCCAGCAGCCAGTTAGCAGGGGAGGATGAGCAGTTCTTC. It yields the protein CASSQLAGEDEQFF.

Only a few counts were recorded for this clonotype. This sequence may be a read error, since a much larger clone differs from it by one base. V is TRBV11-2 and J is TRBJ1-2; D might be TRBD1 (6 bases). CDR1 SGHAT and CDR2 FQNNGV come from the germline V gene. The V end lost 5 bases, the J end lost 4 bases, and 11 bases lay between the germline ends. This CDR3 has 13 residues. The CDR3 nucleotides are TGTGCCAGCAGCGCCGGACAGTTCTATGGCTACACCTTC. This encodes CASSAGQFYGYTF.

This clonotype was seen a few times. An end of the junction differs from the germline gene, which may be a read error. The chain uses TRBV12-3 or TRBV12-4 and TRBJ1-5; 8 bases align to TRBD1. The CDR3 sequence is 17 residues long. The CDR3 DNA is TGTGCCAGCAGTTTCCGAATCTTACAGGGGGGGAATCACCCCCAGCATTTT. Its translation: CASSFRILQGGNHPQHF.